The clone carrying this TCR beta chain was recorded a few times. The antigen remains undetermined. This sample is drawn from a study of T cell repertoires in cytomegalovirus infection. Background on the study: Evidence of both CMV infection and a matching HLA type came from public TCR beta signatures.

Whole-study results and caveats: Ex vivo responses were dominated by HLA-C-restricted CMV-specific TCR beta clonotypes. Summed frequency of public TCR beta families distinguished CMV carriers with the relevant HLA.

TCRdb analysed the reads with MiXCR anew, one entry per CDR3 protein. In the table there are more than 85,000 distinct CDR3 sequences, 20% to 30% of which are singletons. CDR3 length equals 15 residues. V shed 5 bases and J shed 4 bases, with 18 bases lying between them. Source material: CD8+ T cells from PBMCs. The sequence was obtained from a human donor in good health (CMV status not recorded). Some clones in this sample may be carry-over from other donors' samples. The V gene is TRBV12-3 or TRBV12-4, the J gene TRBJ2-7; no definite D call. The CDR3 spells CASSALGAGSYEQYF. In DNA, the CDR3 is TGTGCCAGCAGTGCCCTGGGCGCCGGTTCTTACGAGCAGTACTTC.